This T cell receptor beta chain originates from a study of Ad26.COV2.S vaccination and SARS-CoV-2 variants. Study-wide context: The COV1001 Ad26.COV2.S trial arm included the donor. Ad26.COV2.S was injected intramuscularly once or twice, 56 days apart.

The repertoire was sequenced with immunoSEQ multiplex PCR; TCRdb's copy has only in-frame clones and lacks some. The sample lists roughly 460,000 clones; roughly nine tenths were seen once. Germline assignment: CDR1 SGHDN and CDR2 FVKESK. Trimming took 4 bases from V and 3 from J, leaving 7 bases between them. CDR3 length: 12 amino acids. Treatment: 15 to 20 received Ad26.COV2.S at low or high dose, single or two shots; roughly 5 received placebo; per-sample allocation not given. Samples analyzed were those drawn on day 63 after the first vaccine or placebo injection. Based in Boston, the donor was an adult of 18-55 years.

The sequencing used peripheral blood, collected in a trial of Ad26.COV2.S vaccine versus placebo. The J gene is TRBJ2-7, the V gene TRBV14, with D uncertain. The receptor's source is a person aged 18 to 59 who received the Ad26.COV2.S COVID-19 vaccine or a placebo. CDR3 coding DNA: TGTGCCAGCAGCCTCACGGTCTACGAGCAGTACTTC. Translation: CASSLTVYEQYF.